This T cell receptor beta chain emerged from a study of blood T cells in healthy people across ages. Study-level points and caveats: Diversity estimates from one million T cells were considered underestimates.

Next came a second PCR, run for about 7 to 11 cycles, which used a sample-barcoded 5' primer along with a J-beta primer mix. Each cDNA molecule carried a tag from a template-switch adaptor that contained 12 random nucleotides. Each CDR3 protein is one row after TCRdb ran MiXCR on the 5' RACE reads. The top ten clones hold 15% to 20% of a sample with hundreds of thousands of distinct CDR3 sequences, less than 35% of them seen once. For this clonotype: Its target is not known. Possible read error: a much larger clone is one base away.

This CDR3 comprises 13 residues. Trimming left V 5 bases short and J 11 bases short, with 13 bases between. Germline V CDR1 and CDR2: MGHDK, SYGVNS. Sequencing was carried out using blood. This receptor was taken from a woman older than 75 in good health. This chain links TRBV25-1 with TRBJ1-6; unclear D gene. The CDR3 DNA is TGTGCCAGCAGTCGAAACATCGATCCACCCCTCCACTTT. Protein: CASSRNIDPPLHF.